These 19 T cell receptor beta chains came from one sample sequenced in a study of Graves' ophthalmopathy and Graves' hyperthyroidism listed by TCRdb under 2018. The sequencer was an Illumina HiSeq 2000. For repertoire sequencing, TCR beta CDR3 regions were amplified from RNA transcripts. The first round of RT-PCR was done with HTBI primers and the Qiagen OneStep RT-PCR kit, and was followed by a second round of multiplex PCR, then size selection and purification. The public sequencing data were trimmed at Q25 with fastp and processed into clonotypes with MiXCR by TCRdb, which kept only in-frame beta chains. Rows are combined by CDR3 protein, so each entry shows the most common genes and DNA. The sample profile shows about 1.1 million distinct CDR3 sequences; approximately 35% of them were found once. The top ten hold more than 9.5% of the sample. The sample taken for sequencing was peripheral blood or thyroid tissue (not recorded which). The receptors derive from an adult man with Graves' hyperthyroidism.

This chain joins TRBV20-1 and TRBJ1-1; 10 bases map to TRBD1. Germline V gene data show CDR1 as DFQATT and CDR2 as SNEGSKA (reference sequence). J lost 7 bases, V lost 5 bases, and 4 bases had no gene match. CDR3 length: 12 amino acids. The CDR3 reads CSAPDRGDEAFF. CDR3 coding DNA: TGCAGTGCTCCGGACAGGGGGGATGAAGCTTTCTTT.

This clonotype occurred many times. The gene calls are TRBV19 and TRBJ1-2, with D unresolved. The germline CDR1 and CDR2 sequences are LNHDA and SQIVND (reference sequence). The CDR3 consists of 14 residues. V was clipped by 2 bases and J by 6 bases, with 13 bases between them. CDR3 sequence (DNA): TGTGCCAGTAGTATACTGATGGGAGAGGATGGCTACACCTTC. It specifies CASSILMGEDGYTF. Using reference TRBV19 and TRBJ1-2 for the parts outside the CDR3, the full variable domain is DGGITQSPKYLFRKEGQNVTLSCEQNLNHDAMYWYRQDPGQGLRLIYYSQIVNDFQKGDIAEGYSVSREKKESFPLTVTSAQKNPTAFYLCASSILMGEDGYTFGSGTRLTVV.

This clonotype was counted at least ten times. The V call is TRBV5-5, the J call TRBJ1-2; D gene uncertain. The germline gives CDR1 SGHKS, CDR2 YYEKEE (reference sequence). V lost 5 bases, J lost 4 bases, and 6 bases lay in between. The CDR3 totals 11 residues. The CDR3 DNA sequence: TGTGCCAGCAGGGGTGCCTATGGCTACACCTTC. It specifies CASRGAYGYTF.

The V gene is TRBV5-1, the J gene TRBJ1-2; D not certain. The CDR3 covers 15 residues. The V end was cut by 0 bases, the J end by 4 bases, with 13 bases between. The germline V gene has CDR1 SGHRS and CDR2 YFSETQ. CDR3 sequence (DNA): TGCGCCAGCAGCTTGGCCGATGGGGTTGCCTATGGCTACACCTTC. It translates to CASSLADGVAYGYTF.

This chain links TRBV20-1 with TRBJ1-6, with TRBD1 identical over 8 bases. This CDR3 contains 14 residues. The V segment lost 3 bases and the J segment 14 bases; nucleotides outside the gene matches: 12. From germline, CDR1 is DFQATT and CDR2 SNEGSKA (reference sequence). The CDR3 loop reads CSASGQGPHVSLHF. As DNA, the CDR3 is TGCAGTGCTAGTGGACAGGGTCCCCATGTGTCCCTCCACTTT.

This clonotype was recorded at least ten times. The chain is built from TRBV29-1 and TRBJ2-7; D is unresolved. Germline values: CDR1 SQVTM, CDR2 ANQGSEA. The CDR3 sequence is 15 residues long. V dropped 1 base and J dropped 1 base, with 14 bases sitting between them. The CDR3 loop is CSVEGVGSVSYEQYF. CDR3 nucleotide sequence: TGCAGCGTTGAAGGGGTGGGCAGCGTTTCCTACGAGCAGTACTTC.

This chain joins TRBV5-4 and TRBJ1-3; D is possibly TRBD1 (6 bases). This CDR3 is built from 16 residues. The V gene lost 0 bases and the J gene lost 8 bases, with 18 bases spanning the gap. Germline CDR1 and CDR2: SGHNT and YYREEE (reference sequence). CDR3 in DNA: TGTGCCAGCAGCTTGGCGGGTAGCGGGGGGCGTTACACCATATATTTT. Translated, it gives CASSLAGSGGRYTIYF. Variable domain in full (rest from reference TRBV5-4 and TRBJ1-3): ETGVTQSPTHLIKTRGQQVTLRCSSQSGHNTVSWYQQALGQGPQFIFQYYREEENGRGNFPPRFSGLQFPNYSSELNVNALELDDSALYLCASSLAGSGGRYTIYFGEGSWLTVV.

This clonotype was observed a handful of times. The DNA is left out, because the CDR3 cannot be placed on it with certainty; the CDR3 is given as TCRdb lists it. V gene TRBV2 combines with J gene TRBJ2-2. Germline assignment: CDR1 SNHLY and CDR2 FYNNEI. The CDR3 has 12 residues if both end residues are counted. The CDR3: CASSVGPGSCFF.

The chain uses TRBV29-1 and TRBJ2-7; the match to TRBD2 covers 7 bases. The CDR3 runs 11 residues. V was pared by 8 bases and J by 6 bases, with 7 bases of the junction left unmatched. Germline V lookup: CDR1 SQVTM, CDR2 ANQGSEA. This chain's CDR3 is CSLVGGTEQYF. As DNA, the CDR3 is TGCAGCCTCGTCGGGGGGACCGAGCAGTACTTC.

The table lists this clonotype with a count of one. The chain links TRBV29-1 to TRBJ1-1; TRBD1 matches 8 bases. The CDR3 runs to 12 residues. CDR1 and CDR2 (germline): SQVTM, ANQGSEA. With V trimmed by 8 bases and J by 6 bases, 8 bases remained unmatched. CDR3 residues: CSYLQGAPEAFF. CDR3 in DNA: TGCAGCTACCTTCAGGGGGCCCCTGAAGCTTTCTTT.

This clonotype occurred a few times. V usage is TRBV4-3 and J usage is TRBJ2-7; D may correspond to TRBD1 or TRBD2 (5 bases each). Germline V gives CDR1 LGHNA, CDR2 YSLEER. Trimming removed 0 bases at V and 5 bases at J, with 14 bases between. There are 15 residues in the CDR3. The DNA of the CDR3 is TGCGCCAGCAGCCAAGAACCCGGGGCCAACGACGAGCAGTACTTC. Amino acids: CASSQEPGANDEQYF.

The chain recombines TRBV6-5 with TRBJ1-3; weak D call: TRBD1 (5 bases). This CDR3 region has 15 residues. The V end lost 4 bases, the J end lost 8 bases, and 18 bases lay between the germline ends. Germline CDR1 is MNHEY and CDR2 is SVGAGI. CDR3 sequence (DNA): TGTGCCAGCAGTTTATCGGGGGACTATGGCTACACCATATATTTT. It codes for CASSLSGDYGYTIYF.

This clonotype was observed at least ten times. V gene TRBV12-3 or TRBV12-4 combines with J gene TRBJ2-5, with unresolved D. CDR3 size: 13 residues. V gave up 3 bases and J gave up 8 bases, with 13 bases separating them. The CDR3 loop reads CASSFSDQGTQYF. Written as DNA, the CDR3 is TGTGCCAGCAGTTTCTCCGATCAAGGCACCCAGTACTTC.

In regard to this clonotype: Since no conserved phenylalanine or tryptophan closes the CDR3, a read error is the likely cause. This chain uses TRBV10-3 with TRBJ2-7; 7 positions agree with TRBD1. CDR3 length equals 14 residues. V lost 0 bases, J lost 5 bases, and 4 bases stayed unmatched. Per the germline V gene, CDR1 is ENHRY and CDR2 is SYGVKD. The CDR3 nucleotides are TGTGCCATCAGTGAGTCGGGACAGCTCCACGAGCAGTACCTC. Protein product: CAISESGQLHEQYL.

This clonotype appeared many times. The chain combines TRBV10-2 with TRBJ2-7, with TRBD2 identical over 8 bases. With V trimmed by 6 bases and J by 4 bases, 11 bases remained unmatched. The germline gives CDR1 WSHSY, CDR2 SAAADI. The CDR3 loop spans 15 amino acids. For the CDR3, the DNA is TGCGCCAGCAGACCGAGCGGGGGCCACCAGTACGAGCAGTACTTC. Encoded protein: CASRPSGGHQYEQYF.

Details on this clonotype: It may be a read error: a sequence one base away is much more abundant. The chain recombines TRBV10-3 with TRBJ2-2; 12 nucleotides align to TRBD2. In germline, CDR1 is ENHRY, CDR2 SYGVKD. The CDR3 contains 16 residues. Unmatched junction bases numbered 7, after V lost 10 bases and J lost 1 base. CDR3 sequence: CATSPGLAGNTGELFF. CDR3 sequence (DNA): TGTGCCACCAGCCCGGGACTAGCGGGGAACACCGGGGAGCTGTTTTTT.

This clonotype was seen repeatedly, ten times or more. As DNA, the CDR3 is TGTGCCAGCAGCTTCGGACAGGGGGCGGGGGAGACCCAGTACTTC. Amino acids: CASSFGQGAGETQYF. The rearrangement links TRBV11-2 to TRBJ2-5, with 11 bases that match TRBD1. The CDR3 is 15 residues long. Germline CDR1 SGHAT, CDR2 FQNNGV. Unmatched junction bases numbered 5, after V lost 3 bases and J lost 5 bases.

Notes on this clonotype: A much larger clonotype is one base distant, so this may be a read error. The chain joins TRBV7-9 to TRBJ2-7; weak D call: TRBD1 (5 bases). This CDR3 comprises 15 residues. The germline V and J ends were trimmed by 1 base and 6 bases, with 16 bases remaining between them. The V gene's germline CDR1 is SEHNR and CDR2 FQNEAQ (reference sequence). CDR3 loop: CASSLGLVGAREQYF. CDR3 sequence (DNA): TGTGCCAGCAGCTTAGGGCTAGTTGGGGCCCGCGAGCAGTACTTC.

The chain is built from TRBV20-1 and TRBJ2-7; maybe TRBD2 (5 bases). CDR1 DFQATT and CDR2 SNEGSKA come from the germline V gene (reference sequence). This CDR3 region has 15 residues. V was trimmed by 1 base and J by 0 bases, leaving 13 bases between them. CDR3 coding DNA: TGCAGTGCTAGAGCCCCTAGCAGAAGCTCCTACGAGCAGTACTTC. It codes for CSARAPSRSSYEQYF.